This TCR beta chain was sequenced for a study of shared clonotypes between healthy human individuals. Remarks on this clone: What it recognizes is unknown.

Germline trimming cut 4 bases from V and 7 bases from J; bases unmatched to any gene: 6. Germline lookup yields CDR1 GTSNPN and CDR2 SVGIG (reference sequence). This CDR3 comprises 12 residues. Each of the donors was a healthy adult who was HIV-negative and had not had a recent acute infection or vaccination. CD4+ cells were split into CD45RA+ naive and CD45RA-negative memory subsets. Overall study findings and caveats: When compared with the clonotypes that were shared by all four sorted-subset donors, the non-shared clonotypes turned out to have lower generation probabilities.

Deep was the level at which the assay was run. Clones were sequenced by immunoSEQ multiplex PCR, and TCRdb holds only the in-frame ones, with some missing. The sample contains millions of clones, roughly 94% of which appear only once. This sequence joins TRBV30 and TRBJ1-1; 7 bases line up with TRBD1. The sequenced sample consisted of naive CD4+ T cells sorted from blood. Subset described: CD45RA+ positively selected. This TCR derives from a man between 18 and 35 years old in good health. CDR3 residues: CAWTRGVFEAFF. In DNA, the CDR3 is TGTGCCTGGACCAGGGGGGTGTTTGAAGCTTTCTTT.